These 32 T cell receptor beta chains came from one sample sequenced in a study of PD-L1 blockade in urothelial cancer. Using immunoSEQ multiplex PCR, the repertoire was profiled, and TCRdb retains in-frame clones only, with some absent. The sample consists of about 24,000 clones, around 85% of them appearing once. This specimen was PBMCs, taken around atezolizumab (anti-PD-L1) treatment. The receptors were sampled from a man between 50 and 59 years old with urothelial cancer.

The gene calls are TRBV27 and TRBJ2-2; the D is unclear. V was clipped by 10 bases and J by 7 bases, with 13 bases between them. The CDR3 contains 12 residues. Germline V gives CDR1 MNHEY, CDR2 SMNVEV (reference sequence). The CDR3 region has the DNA TGTGCCACCAAATTCGAGGTCGGGGAGCTGTTTTTT. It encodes CATKFEVGELFF.

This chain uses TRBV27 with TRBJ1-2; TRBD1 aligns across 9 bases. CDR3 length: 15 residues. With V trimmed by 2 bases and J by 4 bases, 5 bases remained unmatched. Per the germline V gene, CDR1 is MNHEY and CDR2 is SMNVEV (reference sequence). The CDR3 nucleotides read TGTGCCAGCAGTTTAACAGGGGGCGCGGGCTATGGCTACACCTTC. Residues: CASSLTGGAGYGYTF.

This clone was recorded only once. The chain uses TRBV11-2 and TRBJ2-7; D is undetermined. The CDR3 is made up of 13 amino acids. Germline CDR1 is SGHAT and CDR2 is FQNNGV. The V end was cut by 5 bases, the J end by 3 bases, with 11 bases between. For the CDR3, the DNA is TGTGCCAGCAGCCTCGGGTCCTTCTACGAGCAGTACTTC. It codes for CASSLGSFYEQYF.

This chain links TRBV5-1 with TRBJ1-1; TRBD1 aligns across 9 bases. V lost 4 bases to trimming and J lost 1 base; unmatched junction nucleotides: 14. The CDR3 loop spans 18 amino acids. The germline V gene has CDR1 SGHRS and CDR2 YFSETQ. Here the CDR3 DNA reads TGCGCCAGCAGCAGGGAGGGGGTACAGGGGGCGCGGAACACTGAAGCTTTCTTT. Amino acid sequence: CASSREGVQGARNTEAFF.

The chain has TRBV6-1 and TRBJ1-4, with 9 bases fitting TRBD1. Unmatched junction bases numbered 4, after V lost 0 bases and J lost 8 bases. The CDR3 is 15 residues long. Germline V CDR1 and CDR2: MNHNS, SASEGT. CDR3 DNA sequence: TGTGCCAGCAGTGAAGCGACAGGGGGGGGAGAAAAACTGTTTTTT. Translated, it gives CASSEATGGGEKLFF.

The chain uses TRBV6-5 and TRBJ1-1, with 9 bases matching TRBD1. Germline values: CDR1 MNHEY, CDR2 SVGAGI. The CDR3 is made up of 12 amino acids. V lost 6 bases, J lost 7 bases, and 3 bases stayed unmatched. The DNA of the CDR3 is TGTGCCAGCAGACAGGGGGCGTTTGAAGCTTTCTTT. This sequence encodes CASRQGAFEAFF.

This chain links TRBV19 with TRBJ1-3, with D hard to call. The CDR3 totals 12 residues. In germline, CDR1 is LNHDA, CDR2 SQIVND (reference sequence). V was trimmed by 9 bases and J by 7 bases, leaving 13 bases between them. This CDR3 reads CASSTESNTIYF. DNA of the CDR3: TGTGCCAGCTCCACAGAGTCCAACACCATATATTTT.

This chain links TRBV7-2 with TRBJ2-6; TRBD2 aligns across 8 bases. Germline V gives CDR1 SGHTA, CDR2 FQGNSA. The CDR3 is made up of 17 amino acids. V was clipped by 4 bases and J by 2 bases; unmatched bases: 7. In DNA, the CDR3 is TGTGCCAGCAGCTCCCGGGGGGGAGTGGCTGGGGCCAACGTCCTGACTTTC. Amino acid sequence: CASSSRGGVAGANVLTF.

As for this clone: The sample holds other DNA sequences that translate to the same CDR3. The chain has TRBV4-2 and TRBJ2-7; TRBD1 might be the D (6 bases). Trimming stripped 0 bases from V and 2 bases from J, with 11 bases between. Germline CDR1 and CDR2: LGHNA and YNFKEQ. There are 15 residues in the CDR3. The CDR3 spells CASSQDRQVPYEQYF. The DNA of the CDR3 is TGTGCCAGCAGCCAAGATCGACAGGTACCCTACGAGCAGTACTTC.

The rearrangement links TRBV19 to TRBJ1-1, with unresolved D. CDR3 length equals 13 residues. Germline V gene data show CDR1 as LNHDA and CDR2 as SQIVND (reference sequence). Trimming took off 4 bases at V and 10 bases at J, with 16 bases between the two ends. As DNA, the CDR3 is TGTGCCAGTAGTACGAGCAACGTTGCTAGAGCTTTCTTT. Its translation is CASSTSNVARAFF.

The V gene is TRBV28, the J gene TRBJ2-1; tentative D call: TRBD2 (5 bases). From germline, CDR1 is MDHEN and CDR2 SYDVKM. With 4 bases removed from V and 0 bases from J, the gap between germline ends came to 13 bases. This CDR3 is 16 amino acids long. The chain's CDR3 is CASSSSLGSSYNEQFF. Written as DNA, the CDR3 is TGTGCCAGCAGTTCCTCACTAGGGAGCTCCTACAATGAGCAGTTCTTC.

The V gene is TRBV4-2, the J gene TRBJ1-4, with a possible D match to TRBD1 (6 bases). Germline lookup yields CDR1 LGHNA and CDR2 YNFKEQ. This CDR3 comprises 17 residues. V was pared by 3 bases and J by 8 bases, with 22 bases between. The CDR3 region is CASSQGYPTGLGEKLFF. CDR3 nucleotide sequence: TGTGCCAGCAGCCAGGGGTACCCGACAGGCCTGGGAGAAAAACTGTTTTTT.

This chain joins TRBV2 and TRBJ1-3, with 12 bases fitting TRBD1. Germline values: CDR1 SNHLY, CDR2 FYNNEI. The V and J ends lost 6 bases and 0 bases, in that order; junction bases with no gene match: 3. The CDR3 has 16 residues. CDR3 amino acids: CASRVGQGASGNTIYF. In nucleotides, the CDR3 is TGTGCCAGCAGGGTGGGACAGGGGGCCTCTGGAAACACCATATATTTT.

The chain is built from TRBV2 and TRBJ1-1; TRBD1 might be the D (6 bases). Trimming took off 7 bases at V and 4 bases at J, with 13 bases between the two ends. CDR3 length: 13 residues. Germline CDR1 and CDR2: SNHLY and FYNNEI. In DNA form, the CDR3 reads TGTGCCAGCAAGGGGGGGTGGAGCACTGAAGCTTTCTTT. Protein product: CASKGGWSTEAFF.

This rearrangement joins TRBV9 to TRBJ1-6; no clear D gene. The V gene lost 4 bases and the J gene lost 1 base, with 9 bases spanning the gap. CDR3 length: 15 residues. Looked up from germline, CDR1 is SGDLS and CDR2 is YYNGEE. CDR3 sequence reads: CASSPLESYNSPLHF. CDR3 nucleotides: TGTGCCAGCAGCCCCCTTGAGTCCTATAATTCACCCCTCCACTTT.

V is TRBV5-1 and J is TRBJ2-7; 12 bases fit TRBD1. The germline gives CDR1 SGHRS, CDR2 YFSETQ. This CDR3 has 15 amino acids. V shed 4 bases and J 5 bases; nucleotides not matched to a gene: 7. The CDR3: CASSPGQGAYHEQYF. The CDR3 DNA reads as TGCGCCAGCAGCCCGGGACAGGGGGCGTATCACGAGCAGTACTTC. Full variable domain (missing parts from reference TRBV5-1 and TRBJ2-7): KAGVTQTPRYLIKTRGQQVTLSCSPISGHRSVSWYQQTPGQGLQFLFEYFSETQRNKGNFPGRFSGRQFSNSRSEMNVSTLELGDSALYLCASSPGQGAYHEQYFGPGTRLTVT.

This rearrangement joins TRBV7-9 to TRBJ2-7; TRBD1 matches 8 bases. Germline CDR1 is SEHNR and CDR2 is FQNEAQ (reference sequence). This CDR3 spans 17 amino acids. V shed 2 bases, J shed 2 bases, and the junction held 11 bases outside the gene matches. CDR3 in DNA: TGTGCCAGCAGCTTATATATCGACCTGGACAGGGCCTACGAGCAGTACTTC. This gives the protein CASSLYIDLDRAYEQYF.

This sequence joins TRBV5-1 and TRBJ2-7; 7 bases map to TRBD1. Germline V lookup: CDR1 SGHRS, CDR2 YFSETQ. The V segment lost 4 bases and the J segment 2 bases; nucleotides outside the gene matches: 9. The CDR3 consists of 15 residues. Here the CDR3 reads CASSPMSRGTYEQYF. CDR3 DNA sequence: TGCGCCAGCAGCCCTATGAGCAGGGGGACCTACGAGCAGTACTTC. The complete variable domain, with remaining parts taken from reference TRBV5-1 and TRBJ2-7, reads KAGVTQTPRYLIKTRGQQVTLSCSPISGHRSVSWYQQTPGQGLQFLFEYFSETQRNKGNFPGRFSGRQFSNSRSEMNVSTLELGDSALYLCASSPMSRGTYEQYFGPGTRLTVT.

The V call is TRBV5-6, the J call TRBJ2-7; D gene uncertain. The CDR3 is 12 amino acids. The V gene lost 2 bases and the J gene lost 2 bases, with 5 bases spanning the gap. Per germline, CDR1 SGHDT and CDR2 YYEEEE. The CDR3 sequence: CASSLSAYEQYF. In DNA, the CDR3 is TGTGCCAGCAGCTTATCAGCCTACGAGCAGTACTTC.

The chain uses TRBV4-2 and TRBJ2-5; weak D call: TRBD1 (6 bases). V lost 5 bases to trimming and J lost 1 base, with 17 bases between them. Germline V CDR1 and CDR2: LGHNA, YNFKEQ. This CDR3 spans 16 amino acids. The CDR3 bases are TGTGCCAGCAGCGGCCGGGACACCCGTATCCAAGAGACCCAGTACTTC. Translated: CASSGRDTRIQETQYF.

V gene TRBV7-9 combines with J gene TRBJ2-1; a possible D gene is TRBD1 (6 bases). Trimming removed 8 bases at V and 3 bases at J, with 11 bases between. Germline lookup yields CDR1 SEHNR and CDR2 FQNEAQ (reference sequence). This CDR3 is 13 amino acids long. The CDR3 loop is CASDEQGYNEQFF. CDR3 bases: TGTGCCAGCGATGAACAGGGCTACAATGAGCAGTTCTTC.

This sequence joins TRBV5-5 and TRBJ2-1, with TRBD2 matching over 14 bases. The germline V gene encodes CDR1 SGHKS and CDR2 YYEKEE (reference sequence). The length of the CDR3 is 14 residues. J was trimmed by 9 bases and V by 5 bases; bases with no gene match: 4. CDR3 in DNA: TGTGCCAGCAGTCATGGGACTAGCGGGGGTGAGCAGTTCTTC. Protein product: CASSHGTSGGEQFF.

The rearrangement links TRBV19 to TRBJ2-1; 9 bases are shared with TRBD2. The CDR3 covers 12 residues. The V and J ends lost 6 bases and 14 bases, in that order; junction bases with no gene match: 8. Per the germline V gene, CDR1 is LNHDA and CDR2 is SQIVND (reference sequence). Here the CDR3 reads CASRGLAGAEFF. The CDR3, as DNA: TGTGCCAGTAGGGGATTAGCGGGGGCGGAGTTCTTC. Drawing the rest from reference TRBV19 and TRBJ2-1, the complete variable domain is DGGITQSPKYLFRKEGQNVTLSCEQNLNHDAMYWYRQDPGQGLRLIYYSQIVNDFQKGDIAEGYSVSREKKESFPLTVTSAQKNPTAFYLCASRGLAGAEFFGPGTRLTVL.

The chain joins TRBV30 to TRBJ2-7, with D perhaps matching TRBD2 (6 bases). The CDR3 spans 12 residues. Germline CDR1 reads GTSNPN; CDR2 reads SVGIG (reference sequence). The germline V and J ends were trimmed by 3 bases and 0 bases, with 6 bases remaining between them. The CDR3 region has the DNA TGTGCCTGGAGCGGGGGCTCCTACGAGCAGTACTTC. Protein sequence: CAWSGGSYEQYF. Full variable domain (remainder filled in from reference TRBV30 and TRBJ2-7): SQTIHQWPATLVQPVGSPLSLECTVEGTSNPNLYWYRQAAGRGLQLLFYSVGIGQISSEVPQNLSASRPQDRQFILSSKKLLLSDSGFYLCAWSGGSYEQYFGPGTRLTVT.

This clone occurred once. CDR3 loop: CASSFSPSYEQYF. DNA for the CDR3: TGTGCCAGCAGTTTTTCTCCCTCCTACGAGCAGTACTTC. The chain couples TRBV27 to TRBJ2-7, with D unclear. This CDR3 comprises 13 residues. V was trimmed by 3 bases and J by 0 bases, leaving 6 bases between them. Per the germline V gene, CDR1 is MNHEY and CDR2 is SMNVEV (reference sequence).

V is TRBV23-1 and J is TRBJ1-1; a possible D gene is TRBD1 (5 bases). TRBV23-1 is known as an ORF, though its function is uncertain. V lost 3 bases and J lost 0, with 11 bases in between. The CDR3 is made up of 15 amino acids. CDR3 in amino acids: CASSHDRPMNTEAFF. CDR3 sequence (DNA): TGCGCCAGCAGTCACGACAGACCCATGAACACTGAAGCTTTCTTT.

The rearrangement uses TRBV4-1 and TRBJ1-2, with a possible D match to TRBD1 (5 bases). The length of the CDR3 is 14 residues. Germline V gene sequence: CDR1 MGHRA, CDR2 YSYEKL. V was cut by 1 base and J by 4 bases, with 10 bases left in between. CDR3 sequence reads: CASSQAGGSYGYTF. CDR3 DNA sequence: TGCGCCAGCAGCCAAGCGGGGGGTTCCTATGGCTACACCTTC.

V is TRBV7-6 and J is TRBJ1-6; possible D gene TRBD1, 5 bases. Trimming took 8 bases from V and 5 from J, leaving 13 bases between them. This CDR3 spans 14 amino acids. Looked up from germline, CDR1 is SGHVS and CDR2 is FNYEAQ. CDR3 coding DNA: TGTGCCAGCGCCCCGACAGCAGATAATTCACCCCTCCACTTT. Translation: CASAPTADNSPLHF. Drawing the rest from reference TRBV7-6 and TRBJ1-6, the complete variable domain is GAGVSQSPRYKVTKRGQDVALRCDPISGHVSLYWYRQALGQGPEFLTYFNYEAQQDKSGLPNDRFSAERPEGSISTLTIQRTEQRDSAMYRCASAPTADNSPLHFGNGTRLTVT.

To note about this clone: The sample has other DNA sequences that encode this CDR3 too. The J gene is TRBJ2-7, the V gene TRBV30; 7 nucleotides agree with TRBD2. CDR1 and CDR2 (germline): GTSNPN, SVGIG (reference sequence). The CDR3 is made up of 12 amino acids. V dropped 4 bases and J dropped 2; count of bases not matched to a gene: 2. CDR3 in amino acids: CAWTSGTYEQYF. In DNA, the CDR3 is TGTGCCTGGACTAGCGGAACCTACGAGCAGTACTTC.

In DNA, the CDR3 is TGCGCCAGCAGCTTGGCCGAGATTTACAATGAGCAGTTCTTC. This sequence encodes CASSLAEIYNEQFF. The V call is TRBV5-1, the J call TRBJ2-1, with D unclear. CDR3 length: 14 residues. Deletions cut 0 bases from V and 4 bases from J, with 8 bases between. From germline, CDR1 is SGHRS and CDR2 YFSETQ.

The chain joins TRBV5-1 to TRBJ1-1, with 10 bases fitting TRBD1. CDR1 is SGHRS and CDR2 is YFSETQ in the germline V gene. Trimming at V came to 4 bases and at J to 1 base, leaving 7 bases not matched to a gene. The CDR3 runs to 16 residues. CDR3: CASSPGQGGWNTEAFF. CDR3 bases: TGCGCCAGCAGCCCTGGACAGGGGGGGTGGAACACTGAAGCTTTCTTT.

CDR3 sequence reads: CASSFGTGFYEQYF. The CDR3 DNA reads as TGTGCCAGCAGCTTCGGGACAGGGTTCTACGAGCAGTACTTC. The chain couples TRBV7-6 to TRBJ2-7; the match to TRBD1 covers 9 bases. Germline loops: CDR1 SGHVS, CDR2 FNYEAQ. The CDR3 consists of 14 residues. Trimming at V came to 3 bases and at J to 3 bases, leaving 3 bases not matched to a gene.